This T cell receptor beta chain originates from a study of T cell repertoires in cytomegalovirus infection. Points on this clonotype: Its antigen is currently unknown.

TCRdb used MiXCR to reprocess the reads, holding one entry per CDR3 protein. This repertoire shows roughly 720,000 distinct CDR3 sequences, roughly 36% found once; its top ten account for 2.5% to 3%. V lost 2 bases to trimming and J lost 8 bases; unmatched junction nucleotides: 3. From germline, CDR1 is SGHTA and CDR2 FQGNSA. The CDR3 covers 13 residues. Findings and caveats of the study: The response measured ex vivo was dominated by TCR beta clonotypes (HLA-C-restricted and CMV-specific).

The gene calls are TRBV7-2 and TRBJ2-1; TRBD2 matches 7 bases. This TCR was recovered from a human donor in good health (CMV status not recorded). Some clones in this sample may be carry-over from other donors' samples. What was sequenced was PBMCs. CDR3 sequence reads: CASSLWGGDEQFF. CDR3 nucleotide sequence: TGTGCCAGCAGCTTATGGGGGGGGGATGAGCAGTTCTTC. Full variable domain (rest looked up from reference TRBV7-2 and TRBJ2-1): GAGVSQSPSNKVTEKGKDVELRCDPISGHTALYWYRQSLGQGLEFLIYFQGNSAPDKSGLPSDRFSAERTGGSVSTLTIQRTQQEDSAVYLCASSLWGGDEQFFGPGTRLTVL.